What follows are 18 T cell receptor beta chains derived from one specimen sequenced in a study of T cell changes during pregnancy in multiple sclerosis. Clones were sequenced by immunoSEQ multiplex PCR, and TCRdb holds only the in-frame ones, with some missing. The sample holds about 33,000 clones, roughly nine tenths seen once. The sequences come from CD4+ T cells from peripheral blood mononuclear cells, collected in the third trimester of pregnancy. The receptors derive from a female donor in good health, enrolled as a control in a pregnancy study.

The chain combines TRBV29-1 with TRBJ2-7, with D possibly matching TRBD1 (5 bases). V gave up 1 base and J gave up 7 bases, with 14 bases separating them. Per germline, CDR1 SQVTM and CDR2 ANQGSEA. The CDR3 length is 13 residues. CDR3 sequence (DNA): TGCAGCGTTGAAGCACTCATAGGACAAGAGCAGTACTTC. Its protein product is CSVEALIGQEQYF.

This chain connects TRBV9 to TRBJ2-2, with 7 bases lining up with TRBD2. With 1 base clipped from V and 5 bases from J, the junction kept 8 bases outside the gene matches. Germline-derived CDR1 and CDR2 are SGDLS and YYNGEE. This CDR3 has 16 amino acids. The DNA for the CDR3 is TGTGCCAGCAGCGTATCGCGGGAGAGGGAAACCGGGGAGCTGTTTTTT. Encoded protein: CASSVSRERETGELFF.

The chain is built from TRBV28 and TRBJ1-1, with 8 bases lining up with TRBD1. Germline V CDR1 and CDR2: MDHEN, SYDVKM. The CDR3 spans 12 residues. V was clipped by 7 bases and J by 4 bases; unmatched bases: 2. The CDR3 region is CASTGGITEAFF. Written as DNA, the CDR3 is TGTGCCAGCACAGGGGGCATCACTGAAGCTTTCTTT. The variable domain in full, with the rest retrieved from reference TRBV28 and TRBJ1-1, is DVKVTQSSRYLVKRTGEKVFLECVQDMDHENMFWYRQDPGLGLRLIYFSYDVKMKEKGDIPEGYSVSREKKERFSLILESASTNQTSMYLCASTGGITEAFFGQGTRLTVV.

The rearrangement links TRBV18 to TRBJ2-5; possibly TRBD1 for D (6 bases). The CDR3 totals 15 residues. The germline gives CDR1 KGHSH, CDR2 LQKENI. Trimming removed 1 base at V and 2 bases at J, with 11 bases between. CDR3 region: CASSPLGTQQETQYF. The CDR3 DNA sequence: TGTGCCAGCTCACCACTCGGGACACAACAAGAGACCCAGTACTTC.

This chain links TRBV19 with TRBJ2-7; D might be TRBD2 (5 bases). The CDR3 extends over 13 amino acids. Germline-derived CDR1 and CDR2 are LNHDA and SQIVND (reference sequence). Trimming left V 4 bases short and J 0 bases short, with 7 bases between. CDR3 sequence reads: CASSRAGSYEQYF. In nucleotides, the CDR3 is TGTGCCAGTAGTAGGGCGGGCTCCTACGAGCAGTACTTC.

The chain uses TRBV6-5 and TRBJ1-3; D ambiguous. The CDR3 sequence is 16 residues long. Germline V CDR1 and CDR2: MNHEY, SVGAGI. The V end was cut by 4 bases, the J end by 3 bases, with 16 bases between. This CDR3 reads CASSSESFRGGNTIYF. DNA for the CDR3: TGTGCCAGCAGTTCCGAGAGTTTTCGGGGTGGAAACACCATATATTTT.

The CDR3 bases are TGCGCCAGCAGCCAGGGACAGGGGGCGTTGGATACGCAGTATTTT. Residues: CASSQGQGALDTQYF. The chain combines TRBV4-1 with TRBJ2-3; 12 bases are shared with TRBD1. V lost 3 bases and J lost 6; bases outside the gene matches: 4. The CDR3 is 15 amino acids. Germline V gene data show CDR1 as MGHRA and CDR2 as YSYEKL.

The chain uses TRBV9 and TRBJ2-1; TRBD2 is a possible D gene (5 bases). Germline V CDR1 and CDR2: SGDLS, YYNGEE. The CDR3 is made up of 14 amino acids. The V end lost 0 bases, the J end lost 9 bases, and 13 bases lay between the germline ends. The CDR3 DNA sequence: TGTGCCAGCAGCGTAGTAGGGAGAAACAGTGAGCAGTTCTTC. It codes for CASSVVGRNSEQFF. Variable domain in full (rest from reference TRBV9 and TRBJ2-1): DSGVTQTPKHLITATGQRVTLRCSPRSGDLSVYWYQQSLDQGLQFLIQYYNGEERAKGNILERFSAQQFPDLHSELNLSSLELGDSALYFCASSVVGRNSEQFFGPGTRLTVL.

The chain links TRBV5-1 to TRBJ2-5; the match to TRBD1 covers 7 bases. Germline-derived CDR1 and CDR2 are SGHRS and YFSETQ. The CDR3 is made up of 15 amino acids. Trimming removed 3 bases from V and 2 bases from J; junction bases left unmatched: 7. The DNA for the CDR3 is TGCGCCAGCAGCTCGGGACAGCGGATTCAAGAGACCCAGTACTTC. It translates to CASSSGQRIQETQYF.

The chain recombines TRBV7-2 with TRBJ2-1; 15 bases match TRBD2. Germline lookup yields CDR1 SGHTA and CDR2 FQGNSA. Trimming at V came to 1 base and at J to 10 bases, leaving 2 bases not matched to a gene. The CDR3 is made up of 15 amino acids. The CDR3 nucleotides are TGTGCCAGCAGCTTAGAGGGACTAGCGGGAGGCGAGCAGTTCTTC. It translates to CASSLEGLAGGEQFF.

The CDR3 protein is CASSWTVNNEQFF. For the CDR3, the DNA is TGTGCCAGCAGCTGGACTGTGAACAATGAGCAGTTCTTC. The V gene is TRBV7-2, the J gene TRBJ2-1; a weak D match, TRBD2 (5 bases). Germline CDR1 reads SGHTA; CDR2 reads FQGNSA. The CDR3 spans 13 residues. V lost 4 bases to trimming and J lost 5 bases, with 9 bases between them.

The gene calls are TRBV4-2 and TRBJ2-1, with 9 bases identical to TRBD2. The V gene's germline CDR1 is LGHNA and CDR2 YNFKEQ. The CDR3 totals 17 residues. After removal of 1 base from V and 3 bases from J, the junction contained 7 bases not matched to a gene. The CDR3 DNA is TGTGCCAGCAGCCAAGTCCCTTTAGCGGGGGACTACAATGAGCAGTTCTTC. Protein: CASSQVPLAGDYNEQFF.

The chain is built from TRBV4-3 and TRBJ1-2; D not certain. This CDR3 is built from 14 residues. V was shortened by 0 bases and J by 3 bases, with 8 bases between the two germline ends. Looked up from germline, CDR1 is LGHNA and CDR2 is YSLEER. DNA for the CDR3: TGCGCCAGCAGCCAAGATCTGGCCGACTATGGCTACACCTTC. Translated: CASSQDLADYGYTF.

The genes are TRBV7-3 and TRBJ2-1; 9 bases line up with TRBD2. V was clipped by 10 bases and J by 9 bases; unmatched bases: 13. The CDR3 is made up of 14 amino acids. CDR1 is SGHTA, CDR2 FQGTGA, per germline. The chain's CDR3 is CATSSGLALGEQFF. CDR3 in DNA: TGTGCCACTTCTTCGGGACTAGCACTCGGTGAGCAGTTCTTC. Full variable domain (outside the CDR3, taken from reference TRBV7-3 and TRBJ2-1): GAGVSQTPSNKVTEKGKYVELRCDPISGHTALYWYRQSLGQGPEFLIYFQGTGAADDSGLPNDRFFAVRPEGSVSTLKIQRTERGDSAVYLCATSSGLALGEQFFGPGTRLTVL.

The rearrangement links TRBV19 to TRBJ1-5; 7 bases are a match to TRBD1. J was trimmed by 1 base and V by 6 bases; bases with no gene match: 6. The germline V gene has CDR1 LNHDA and CDR2 SQIVND (reference sequence). The CDR3 has 15 residues. CDR3 DNA sequence: TGTGCCAGTAGACCGGACAGGTGGAGCAATCAGCCCCAGCATTTT. It is translated as CASRPDRWSNQPQHF.

The chain couples TRBV5-6 to TRBJ1-5, with TRBD1 matching over 7 bases. The CDR3 sequence is 14 residues long. V lost 4 bases to trimming and J lost 1 base; unmatched junction nucleotides: 2. Per the germline V gene, CDR1 is SGHDT and CDR2 is YYEEEE. The chain's CDR3 is CASSLGQSNQPQHF. Here the CDR3 DNA reads TGTGCCAGCAGCCTGGGACAGAGCAATCAGCCCCAGCATTTT.

Details on this clone: A junction boundary mismatches the germline segment, possibly from a read error. The V and J genes are TRBV6-1 and TRBJ2-3, with 10 bases matching TRBD1. The germline V gene has CDR1 MNHNS and CDR2 SASEGT. The CDR3 loop spans 16 amino acids. In DNA, the CDR3 is TGTGCCAGCAGGGAACCGGGACAGGGGCCCACAGGTACGCAGTATTTT. Amino acid sequence: CASREPGQGPTGTQYF.

V gene TRBV5-1 combines with J gene TRBJ1-4; D might be TRBD1 (5 bases). The CDR3 spans 14 residues. Germline assignment: CDR1 SGHRS and CDR2 YFSETQ. Trimming pared 8 bases from V and 4 bases from J, leaving 15 bases between. CDR3 region: CASAGTGINEKLFF. CDR3 coding DNA: TGCGCCAGTGCCGGGACTGGGATTAATGAAAAACTGTTTTTT. The full variable domain, its missing parts supplied by reference TRBV5-1 and TRBJ1-4, is KAGVTQTPRYLIKTRGQQVTLSCSPISGHRSVSWYQQTPGQGLQFLFEYFSETQRNKGNFPGRFSGRQFSNSRSEMNVSTLELGDSALYLCASAGTGINEKLFFGSGTQLSVL.